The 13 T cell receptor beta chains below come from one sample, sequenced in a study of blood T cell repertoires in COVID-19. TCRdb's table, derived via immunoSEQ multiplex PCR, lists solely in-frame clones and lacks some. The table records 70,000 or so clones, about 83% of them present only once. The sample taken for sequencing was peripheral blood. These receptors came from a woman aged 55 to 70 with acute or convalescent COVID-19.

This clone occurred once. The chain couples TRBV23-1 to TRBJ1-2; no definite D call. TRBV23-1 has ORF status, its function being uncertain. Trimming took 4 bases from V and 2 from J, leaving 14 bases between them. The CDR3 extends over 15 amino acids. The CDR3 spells CASSPSMTGNYGYTF. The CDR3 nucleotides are TGCGCCAGCAGTCCCTCAATGACTGGGAACTATGGCTACACCTTC.

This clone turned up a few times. This CDR3 is CATYQGLNTEAFF. The CDR3 bases are TGTGCCACCTATCAGGGGTTGAACACTGAAGCTTTCTTT. The gene calls are TRBV6-5 and TRBJ1-1, with D tentatively TRBD1 (6 bases). Per the germline V gene, CDR1 is MNHEY and CDR2 is SVGAGI. Trimming pared 10 bases from V and 0 bases from J, leaving 12 bases between. This CDR3 spans 13 amino acids.

The CDR3 sequence: CASSLQQTNTEAFF. CDR3 nucleotide sequence: TGTGCCAGCAGCCTCCAACAGACGAACACTGAAGCTTTCTTT. This rearrangement joins TRBV3-1 (or the pseudogene TRBV3-2) to TRBJ1-1; D is unresolved. CDR1 is LGHDT, CDR2 YNNKEL, per germline (reference sequence). V gave up 4 bases and J gave up 1 base, with 10 bases separating them. The CDR3 totals 14 residues.

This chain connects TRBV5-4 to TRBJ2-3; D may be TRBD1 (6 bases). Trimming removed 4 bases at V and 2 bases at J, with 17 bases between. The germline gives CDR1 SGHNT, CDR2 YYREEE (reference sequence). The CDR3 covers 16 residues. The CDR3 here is CASSPGRGSSTDTQYF. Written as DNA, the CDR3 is TGTGCCAGCAGCCCGGGAAGGGGGAGCTCCACAGATACGCAGTATTTT. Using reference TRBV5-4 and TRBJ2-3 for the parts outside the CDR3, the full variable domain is ETGVTQSPTHLIKTRGQQVTLRCSSQSGHNTVSWYQQALGQGPQFIFQYYREEENGRGNFPPRFSGLQFPNYSSELNVNALELDDSALYLCASSPGRGSSTDTQYFGPGTRLTVL.

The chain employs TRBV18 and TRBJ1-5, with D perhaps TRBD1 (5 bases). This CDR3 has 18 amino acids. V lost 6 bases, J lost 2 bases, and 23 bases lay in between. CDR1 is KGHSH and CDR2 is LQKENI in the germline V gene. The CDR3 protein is CASSRARAGLSGNQPQHF. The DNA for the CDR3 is TGTGCCAGCTCTCGCGCCAGGGCAGGGCTGAGTGGCAATCAGCCCCAGCATTTT.

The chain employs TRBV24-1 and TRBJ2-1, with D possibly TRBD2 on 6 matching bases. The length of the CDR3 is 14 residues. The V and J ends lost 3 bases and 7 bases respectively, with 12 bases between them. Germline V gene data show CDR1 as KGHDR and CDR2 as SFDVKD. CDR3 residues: CATSDTGGRNEQFF. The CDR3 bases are TGTGCCACCAGTGATACCGGGGGTAGAAATGAGCAGTTCTTC.

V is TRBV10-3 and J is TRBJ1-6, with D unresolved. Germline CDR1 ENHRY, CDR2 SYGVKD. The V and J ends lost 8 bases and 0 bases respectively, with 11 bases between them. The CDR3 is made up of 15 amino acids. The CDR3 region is CAIGSGDSYNSPLHF. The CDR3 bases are TGTGCCATCGGAAGCGGGGACTCCTATAATTCACCCCTCCACTTT.

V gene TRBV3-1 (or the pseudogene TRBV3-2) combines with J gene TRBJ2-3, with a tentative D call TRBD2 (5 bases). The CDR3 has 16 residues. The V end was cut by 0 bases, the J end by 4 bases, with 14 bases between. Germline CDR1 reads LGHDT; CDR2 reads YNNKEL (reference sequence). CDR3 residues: CASSQDRERGADTQYF. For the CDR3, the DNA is TGTGCCAGCAGCCAAGATAGGGAACGGGGTGCAGATACGCAGTATTTT.

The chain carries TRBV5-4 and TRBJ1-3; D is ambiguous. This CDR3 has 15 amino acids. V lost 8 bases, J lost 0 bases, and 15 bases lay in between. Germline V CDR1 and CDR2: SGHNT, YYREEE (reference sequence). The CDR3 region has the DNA TGTGCCAGTAGCGGGCTACCCCCCTCTGGAAACACCATATATTTT. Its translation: CASSGLPPSGNTIYF.

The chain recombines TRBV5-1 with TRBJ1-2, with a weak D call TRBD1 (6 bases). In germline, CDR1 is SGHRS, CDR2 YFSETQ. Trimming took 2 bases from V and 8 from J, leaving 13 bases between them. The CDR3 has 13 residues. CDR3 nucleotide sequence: TGCGCCAGCAGCTTAGCAGGGGTTAGCGGCTACACCTTC. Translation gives CASSLAGVSGYTF.

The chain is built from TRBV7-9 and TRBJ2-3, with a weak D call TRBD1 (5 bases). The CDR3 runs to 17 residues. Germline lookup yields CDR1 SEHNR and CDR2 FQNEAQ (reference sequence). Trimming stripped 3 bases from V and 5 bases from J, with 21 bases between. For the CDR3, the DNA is TGTGCCAGCAGCTTGCAAGGGGCAGGCCCGGTGGGAGATACGCAGTATTTT. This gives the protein CASSLQGAGPVGDTQYF.

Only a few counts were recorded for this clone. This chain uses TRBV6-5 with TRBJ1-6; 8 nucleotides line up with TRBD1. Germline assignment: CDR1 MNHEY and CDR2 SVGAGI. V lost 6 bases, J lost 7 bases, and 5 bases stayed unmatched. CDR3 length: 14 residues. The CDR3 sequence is CASSQQGVNSPLHF. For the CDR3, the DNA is TGTGCCAGCAGCCAACAGGGGGTGAATTCACCCCTCCACTTT.

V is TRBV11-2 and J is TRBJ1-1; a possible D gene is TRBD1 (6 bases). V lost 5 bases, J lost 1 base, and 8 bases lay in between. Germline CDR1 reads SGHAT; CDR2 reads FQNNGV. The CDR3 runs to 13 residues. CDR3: CASSRTANTEAFF. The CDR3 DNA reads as TGTGCCAGCAGCCGGACAGCGAACACTGAAGCTTTCTTT.